Listed below are T cell receptor beta chains from one sample, sequenced in a study of beta chain features in type 1 diabetes. Here immunoSEQ multiplex PCR was the method, and the copy in TCRdb shows in-frame clones only, minus some. The sample holds 250,000 to 350,000 clones, 12% to 15% seen once. Sequencing was carried out using central memory CD4+ T cells from blood. These TCRs come from a man aged 30 to 39 in good health. The CDR3 runs from the conserved cysteine through the conserved F or W.

cdr3_aa: CASSLLGGAQETQYF
v_call: TRBV7-2
j_call: TRBJ2-5

cdr3_aa: CASSNGQLHTNTGELFF
v_call: TRBV27
j_call: TRBJ2-2

cdr3_aa: CSVGSSSGNTIYF
v_call: TRBV29-1
j_call: TRBJ1-3

cdr3_aa: CASSSRGARYNEQFF
v_call: TRBV18
j_call: TRBJ2-1

cdr3_aa: CASSSTGVQGDGYTF
v_call: TRBV6-1
j_call: TRBJ1-2

cdr3_aa: CASSPQPGLTYNEQFF
v_call: TRBV11-3
j_call: TRBJ2-1

cdr3_aa: CASSLLWGSAYEQYF
v_call: TRBV5-1
j_call: TRBJ2-7

cdr3_aa: CASSGSARAGTEAFF
v_call: TRBV25-1
j_call: TRBJ1-1

cdr3_aa: CASSQIREGNTEAFF
v_call: TRBV19
j_call: TRBJ1-1

cdr3_aa: CAISEGASSYNEQFF
v_call: TRBV10-3
j_call: TRBJ2-1

cdr3_aa: CASKVGETQYF
v_call: TRBV2
j_call: TRBJ2-5

cdr3_aa: CASNQAGRGTQYF
v_call: TRBV6-1
j_call: TRBJ2-5

cdr3_aa: CASSLASTTGELFF
v_call: TRBV5-1
j_call: TRBJ2-2

cdr3_aa: CAISQGQAYGYTF
v_call: TRBV10-3
j_call: TRBJ1-2

cdr3_aa: CASSPPGITNYGYTF
v_call: TRBV18
j_call: TRBJ1-2

cdr3_aa: CASSIARTGAGELFF
v_call: TRBV19
j_call: TRBJ2-2

cdr3_aa: CASSLDRQSDTQYF
v_call: TRBV11-2
j_call: TRBJ2-3

cdr3_aa: CASTRPGVRDTEAFF
v_call: TRBV6-6
j_call: TRBJ1-1

cdr3_aa: CASSGLATYEQYF
v_call: TRBV25-1
j_call: TRBJ2-7

cdr3_aa: CASSLGTGRNNEQFF
v_call: TRBV13
j_call: TRBJ2-1

cdr3_aa: CASSQENTRNEKLFF
v_call: TRBV4-2
j_call: TRBJ1-4

cdr3_aa: CASRWGSQETQYF
v_call: TRBV5-1
j_call: TRBJ2-5